The sequence of this T cell receptor (beta chain) was determined in a study of human T cells and chemical hapten exposure. Time point defined: patch test 2, 6 weeks after DPC sensitization. The treatment was: therapeutic diphenylcyclopropenone sensitization with weekly scalp DPC. Original processing notes: Per-sample TCR counts ranged from about 20,000 to 700,000, median around 88,000. TCRdb reanalysed the RACE reads using MiXCR and keeps one entry per CDR3 protein. The V and J calls were determined by TCRdb, not by the authors. The profile shows roughly 140,000 distinct CDR3 sequences, 12% of them singletons. This clonotype was counted only a few times. The CDR3 consists of 15 residues. The V segment lost 4 bases and the J segment 7 bases; nucleotides outside the gene matches: 5. Per germline, CDR1 SGHTA and CDR2 FQGNSA.

This sequence was found in a woman aged 45-65 years with alopecia areata. Some clones in this sample may be carry-over from other donors' samples. This rearrangement joins TRBV7-2 to TRBJ2-7; TRBD2 agrees at 15 bases. The sequenced sample was whole blood, obtained in connection with sensitization to the hapten diphenylcyclopropenone (DPC). CDR3 in amino acids: CASSSRTSGRGEQYF. CDR3 nucleotide sequence: TGTGCCAGCAGCTCCCGGACTAGCGGGAGGGGTGAGCAGTACTTC.